The 24 T cell receptor beta chains given below trace back to one sample, sequenced in a study of tumor-infiltrating lymphocytes in primary liver carcinoma. Researchers drew blood RNA from unsorted whole blood and extracted germline DNA as well. TCR beta cDNA came from about 450 ng total RNA, primed with a constant-region primer. Three rounds of nested multiplex PCR with slightly modified ARM-PCR produced TCR beta libraries. Amplification in the first two PCR rounds was performed using TRBV1-TRBV30 forward primers and a C-beta reverse primer for 10 cycles each. Using its own MiXCR run on the multiplex PCR reads, TCRdb lists one record per CDR3 protein. The sample consists of approximately 210,000 distinct CDR3 sequences, 65% of them appearing once. Sequenced sample: peripheral blood. The receptors shown here come from a woman aged 55-70 years with primary liver carcinoma and hepatitis B virus infection.

This chain uses TRBV30 with TRBJ1-3, with D maybe TRBD1 (6 bases). Trimming removed 8 bases from V and 2 bases from J, with 16 bases in between. This CDR3 is 14 amino acids long. Per germline, CDR1 GTSNPN and CDR2 SVGIG (reference sequence). CDR3 loop: CANHRDLTGNTIYF. As DNA, the CDR3 is TGTGCCAACCACAGGGATCTGACTGGAAACACCATATATTTT.

This chain uses TRBV12-3 or TRBV12-4 with TRBJ2-4, with D perhaps matching TRBD1 (6 bases). The CDR3 has 11 residues. The V gene lost 5 bases and the J gene lost 9 bases, with 8 bases spanning the gap. CDR3 bases: TGTGCCAGCAGTCAGGGGAGCATTCAGTACTTC. Protein sequence: CASSQGSIQYF.

This sequence joins TRBV10-2 and TRBJ2-7, with 10 bases aligning to TRBD2. The germline V gene encodes CDR1 WSHSY and CDR2 SAAADI. After removal of 9 bases from V and 7 bases from J, the junction contained 12 bases not matched to a gene. This CDR3 region has 14 residues. CDR3 loop: CASIGLAGVWEQYF. CDR3 coding DNA: TGCGCCAGTATAGGGCTAGCGGGAGTGTGGGAGCAGTACTTC.

The chain carries TRBV28 and TRBJ2-5; possibly TRBD1 for D (5 bases). Trimming removed 4 bases from V and 5 bases from J, with 23 bases in between. Germline values: CDR1 MDHEN, CDR2 SYDVKM. This CDR3 contains 17 residues. The CDR3 loop is CASSSNQKRTPGETQYF. CDR3 in DNA: TGTGCCAGCAGTTCGAACCAAAAAAGGACACCCGGGGAGACCCAGTACTTC.

This clonotype was counted many times. V gene TRBV4-2 combines with J gene TRBJ1-6, with D tentatively TRBD1 (5 bases). Trimming took off 0 bases at V and 7 bases at J, with 10 bases between the two ends. The CDR3 covers 15 residues. Germline lookup yields CDR1 LGHNA and CDR2 YNFKEQ. Written as DNA, the CDR3 is TGTGCCAGCAGCCAAGATTGGGGGATGAATTCACCCCTCCACTTT. Amino acid sequence: CASSQDWGMNSPLHF.

The V gene is TRBV11-2, the J gene TRBJ2-1; TRBD2 might be the D (5 bases). Trimming shortened V by 5 bases and J by 9 bases, and 17 bases separated the two germline ends. This CDR3 spans 14 amino acids. Per the germline V gene, CDR1 is SGHAT and CDR2 is FQNNGV. CDR3 bases: TGTGCCAGCAGCCTATCCGGTACTAGAGTTGAGCAGTTCTTC. Translating gives CASSLSGTRVEQFF.

The chain carries TRBV7-9 and TRBJ2-7; D call uncertain. The germline CDR1 and CDR2 sequences are SEHNR and FQNEAQ (reference sequence). With 4 bases removed from V and 0 bases from J, the gap between germline ends came to 7 bases. The CDR3 spans 13 residues. In DNA form, the CDR3 reads TGTGCCAGCAGCTCCCTGAGCTCCTACGAGCAGTACTTC. It yields the protein CASSSLSSYEQYF.

On this clonotype: A junction boundary mismatches the germline segment, possibly from a read error. The rearrangement uses TRBV5-4 and TRBJ2-7; 11 nucleotides line up with TRBD2. The CDR3 runs to 12 residues. Germline loops: CDR1 SGHNT, CDR2 YYREEE (reference sequence). CDR3 protein: CTSSLGLAEHYF. DNA for the CDR3: TGTACCAGCAGCTTGGGACTAGCGGAGCACTACTTC.

A note on this clonotype: The junction and the germline gene differ at one end; a read error may be behind it. The rearrangement links TRBV11-3 to TRBJ2-7; D gene unclear. Germline V CDR1 and CDR2: SGHNT, YENEEA. This CDR3 is 14 amino acids long. For the CDR3, the DNA is TGTACCAGCAGCTCGACAAGATCTGCCTACGAGCAGTACTTC. Its translation is CTSSSTRSAYEQYF.

In the case of this clonotype: Being one base from a much bigger clone, this may be a read error. V and J are TRBV12-3 or TRBV12-4 and TRBJ2-1; D could derive from TRBD1 or TRBD2 (5 bases each). There are 12 residues in the CDR3. The CDR3 DNA sequence: TGTGCCAGCAGCCCCGGGGCTTTAGGACGGTACTTC. It encodes CASSPGALGRYF.

As for this clonotype: This may come from a read error, since a much larger clone is one base off. V and J are TRBV29-1 and TRBJ2-3; the match to TRBD2 covers 12 bases. The CDR3 covers 12 residues. In germline, CDR1 is SQVTM, CDR2 ANQGSEA. This chain's CDR3 is CNGELAGGPQYF. The CDR3 DNA reads TGCAACGGGGAGCTAGCGGGAGGGCCTCAGTATTTT.

As regards this clonotype: Lacking the conserved final phenylalanine or tryptophan, this CDR3 likely reflects a read error. It is unclear where the CDR3 begins or ends on the DNA, so no DNA is shown, and the CDR3 is as TCRdb lists it. The chain is built from TRBV13 and TRBJ2-1; the table's D call TRBD2 went unverified against the DNA. The CDR3 numbers 15 amino acids, ends counted. The V gene's germline CDR1 is PRHDT and CDR2 FYEKMQ (reference sequence). The CDR3 reads CASSLGTSGNNEQFI.

Comments on this clonotype: This CDR3 is missing its conserved last phenylalanine or tryptophan, likely due to a read error. V usage is TRBV11-2 and J usage is TRBJ2-3; D may be TRBD2 (6 bases). CDR1 SGHAT and CDR2 FQNNGV come from the germline V gene. V was clipped by 4 bases and J by 11 bases, with 16 bases between them. This CDR3 is built from 13 residues. The CDR3 DNA is TGTGCCAGCAGCTCATCCCGGGAGAGGGGGCAGTATTAT. Translating it yields CASSSSRERGQYY.

For this clonotype: Since a much larger clone is just one base distant, this may be a read error. The chain is built from TRBV28 and TRBJ1-1; D is undetermined. This CDR3 has 15 amino acids. Germline V lookup: CDR1 MDHEN, CDR2 SYDVKM. In DNA form, the CDR3 reads TGTGCCAGCAGTTTACCTGGTCCCGCGAACACTGAAGCTATCTTT. This sequence encodes CASSLPGPANTEAIF.

Comments on this clonotype: The CDR3 end shows no conserved phenylalanine or tryptophan, and so a read error is likely. The CDR3: CASSQAAGRSSYEQYL. CDR3 DNA: TGTGCCAGCAGCCAAGCTGCGGGACGGTCCTCCTACGAGCAGTACTTA. The rearrangement joins TRBV4-2 to TRBJ2-7; D is perhaps TRBD2 (6 bases). The CDR3 runs 16 residues. Germline values: CDR1 LGHNA, CDR2 YNFKEQ. V gave up 1 base and J gave up 0 bases, with 13 bases separating them.

In regard to this clonotype: This sequence may be a read error, since a much larger clone differs from it by one base. The chain carries TRBV4-1 and TRBJ2-7, with unresolved D. Looked up from germline, CDR1 is MGHRA and CDR2 is YSYEKL. The CDR3 length is 12 residues. The CDR3 region has the DNA TGCGCCAGCGGCCAAGATTTCTACGAGCAGTACTTC. Translating gives CASGQDFYEQYF.

This clonotype occurred many times. V gene TRBV4-1 combines with J gene TRBJ1-2; D is unclear. The CDR3 totals 16 residues. CDR1 MGHRA and CDR2 YSYEKL come from the germline V gene. V was trimmed by 0 bases and J by 0 bases, leaving 11 bases between them. Here the CDR3 reads CASSQEAGRSNYGYTF. In DNA, the CDR3 is TGCGCCAGCAGCCAAGAAGCGGGCAGATCTAACTATGGCTACACCTTC.

The rearrangement joins TRBV4-2 to TRBJ2-5, with 12 bases identical to TRBD2. CDR1 is LGHNA and CDR2 is YNFKEQ in the germline V gene. The CDR3 covers 16 residues. V shed 4 bases, J shed 5 bases, and the junction held 8 bases outside the gene matches. The CDR3: CASSLLTSGRGETQYF. DNA for the CDR3: TGTGCCAGCAGCCTCTTGACTAGCGGGAGAGGTGAGACCCAGTACTTC.

Notes on this clonotype: It may be a read error: a sequence one base away is much more abundant. This chain uses TRBV12-3 or TRBV12-4 with TRBJ1-6; unclear D gene. Trimming cost V 7 bases and J 7 bases, with 14 bases left between them. CDR3 length: 14 residues. CDR3 bases: TGTGCCAGCAACTTGGAGGGAGGAAATTCACCCCTCCACTTT. Translation: CASNLEGGNSPLHF.

Worth noting for this clonotype: Given a much more abundant clone one base away, this may be a read error. CDR3: CASSGQGSYDQYF. CDR3 coding DNA: TGCGCCAGCAGTGGTCAAGGCAGCTACGACCAGTACTTC. The rearrangement links TRBV4-1 to TRBJ2-7; no definite D call. The V gene's germline CDR1 is MGHRA and CDR2 YSYEKL. This CDR3 has 13 amino acids.

Of note for this clonotype: At one end the junction does not follow the germline gene, possibly because of a read error. V usage is TRBV11-2 and J usage is TRBJ2-5; D perhaps matches TRBD1 (6 bases). CDR3 length equals 14 residues. Germline CDR1 is SGHAT and CDR2 is FQNNGV. CDR3 nucleotides: TGTGCCAGCGGCTTAGGGGACACAAGGGGGACCCAGTACTTC. Its protein is CASGLGDTRGTQYF.

Concerning this clonotype itself: The germline gene is not matched at one end of the junction; a read error may be the cause. The genes are TRBV11-2 and TRBJ2-1; D not certain. The CDR3 is 15 residues long. Germline-derived CDR1 and CDR2 are SGHAT and FQNNGV. In nucleotides, the CDR3 is TGTGCCGGCAGCTTAGTCCTGAACTCCTACAATGAGCAGTTCTTC. This gives the protein CAGSLVLNSYNEQFF.

Worth noting for this clonotype: A read error may explain this, as a much larger clone is one base away. The chain carries TRBV4-1 and TRBJ2-3; D could derive from TRBD1 or TRBD2 (5 bases each). The V end lost 6 bases, the J end lost 6 bases, and 16 bases lay between the germline ends. CDR3 length equals 14 residues. CDR1 is MGHRA and CDR2 is YSYEKL in the germline V gene. This chain's CDR3 is CASRAPGTADTQYF. CDR3 nucleotide sequence: TGCGCCAGCAGGGCGCCAGGGACCGCGGATACGCAGTATTTT.

This clonotype appeared a few times. Given a much more abundant clone one base away, this may be a read error. The conserved phenylalanine or tryptophan is not found at the CDR3 terminus, so this likely reflects a read error. This chain joins TRBV11-2 and TRBJ2-3, with 8 bases matching TRBD2. J lost 2 bases, V lost 1 base, and 8 bases had no gene match. The germline gives CDR1 SGHAT, CDR2 FQNNGV. The CDR3 has 17 residues. CDR3 protein: CASSLVPQLAATDTQYL. CDR3 DNA: TGTGCCAGCAGCTTAGTCCCCCAACTAGCGGCCACAGATACGCAGTATCTT.